A single sample is the source of the 23 T cell receptor beta chains below, sequenced in a study of blood T cell repertoires in COVID-19. The protocol was immunoSEQ multiplex PCR, while the TCRdb copy is restricted to in-frame clones and leaves out a portion. The data hold over 250,000 clones, with around 89% observed a single time. The sequencing input was PBMCs or T cells enriched from blood (not recorded which). Source of these receptors: a woman between 45 and 60 years old who had recovered from COVID-19.

V usage is TRBV11-2 and J usage is TRBJ1-6, with TRBD1 identical over 9 bases. The CDR3 has 17 residues. V lost 4 bases, J lost 2 bases, and 6 bases stayed unmatched. CDR1 and CDR2 (germline): SGHAT, FQNNGV. CDR3 residues: CASSSRQGGPYNSPLHF. The CDR3 DNA follows: TGTGCCAGCAGCTCAAGACAGGGGGGACCCTATAATTCACCCCTCCACTTT.

Comments on this clone: The same CDR3 is also encoded by other DNA sequences in this sample. The genes are TRBV6-5 and TRBJ1-1, with D unclear. The V end lost 0 bases, the J end lost 1 base, and 3 bases lay between the germline ends. The CDR3 runs 13 residues. The V gene's germline CDR1 is MNHEY and CDR2 SVGAGI. The CDR3: CASSYSKNTEAFF. The CDR3 DNA is TGTGCCAGCAGTTACTCCAAGAACACTGAAGCTTTCTTT.

This chain joins TRBV4-2 and TRBJ2-7; 11 bases are a match to TRBD2. Germline V CDR1 and CDR2: LGHNA, YNFKEQ. CDR3 size: 15 residues. V dropped 6 bases and J dropped 4; count of bases not matched to a gene: 8. The CDR3 sequence: CASRPGLAETYEQYF. In DNA, the CDR3 is TGTGCCAGCAGACCGGGACTAGCGGAAACTTACGAGCAGTACTTC.

The chain joins TRBV5-6 to TRBJ1-6, with TRBD1 identical over 11 bases. The CDR3 length is 15 residues. Germline loops: CDR1 SGHDT, CDR2 YYEEEE. V trimming: 0 bases; J trimming: 8 bases; junction bases outside the gene matches: 1. The CDR3 loop is CASSLVGQGDSPLHF. Here the CDR3 DNA reads TGTGCCAGCAGCTTGGTGGGACAGGGGGATTCACCCCTCCACTTT.

This clone was observed once. This chain uses TRBV6-1 with TRBJ2-7; 9 bases line up with TRBD2. This CDR3 is 15 amino acids long. The V gene's germline CDR1 is MNHNS and CDR2 SASEGT. V lost 0 bases, J lost 4 bases, and 4 bases stayed unmatched. Written as DNA, the CDR3 is TGTGCCAGCAGTGAAGCCCTAGCGGGAAGGTACGAGCAGTACTTC. It yields the protein CASSEALAGRYEQYF.

This sequence joins TRBV29-1 and TRBJ1-1; 7 nucleotides line up with TRBD1. V lost 7 bases to trimming and J lost 0 bases; unmatched junction nucleotides: 11. The CDR3 is made up of 15 amino acids. The germline V gene has CDR1 SQVTM and CDR2 ANQGSEA. The CDR3 sequence: CSGYDRDPMNTEAFF. CDR3 DNA sequence: TGCAGCGGCTATGACAGGGATCCGATGAACACTGAAGCTTTCTTT. Complete variable domain (other parts from reference TRBV29-1 and TRBJ1-1): SAVISQKPSRDICQRGTSLTIQCQVDSQVTMMFWYRQQPGQSLTLIATANQGSEATYESGFVIDKFPISRPNLTFSTLTVSNMSPEDSSIYLCSGYDRDPMNTEAFFGQGTRLTVV.

The chain links TRBV7-6 to TRBJ2-2, with D possibly being TRBD2 (5 bases). Per germline, CDR1 SGHVS and CDR2 FNYEAQ. The CDR3 is 17 amino acids. V lost 2 bases and J 4 bases, leaving 17 bases between the germline ends. CDR3 DNA: TGTGCCAGCAGCTTAAAATCCGACCGGGGTCCCACCGGGGAGCTGTTTTTT. As protein: CASSLKSDRGPTGELFF. The full variable domain, with the rest looked up from reference TRBV7-6 and TRBJ2-2, is GAGVSQSPRYKVTKRGQDVALRCDPISGHVSLYWYRQALGQGPEFLTYFNYEAQQDKSGLPNDRFSAERPEGSISTLTIQRTEQRDSAMYRCASSLKSDRGPTGELFFGEGSRLTVL.

The rearrangement uses TRBV24-1 and TRBJ2-2; maybe TRBD1 (6 bases). Germline V gives CDR1 KGHDR, CDR2 SFDVKD. Trimming stripped 4 bases from V and 6 bases from J, with 14 bases between. The CDR3 contains 15 residues. The DNA for the CDR3 is TGTGCCACCAGTGACCCCGGGACATGGCCCGGGGAGCTGTTTTTT. This gives the protein CATSDPGTWPGELFF.

Here the CDR3 reads CASSFISGGNYNEQFF. DNA for the CDR3: TGTGCCAGCAGTTTTATTTCGGGGGGGAACTACAATGAGCAGTTCTTC. The V gene is TRBV28, the J gene TRBJ2-1; TRBD2 matches at 8 bases. Germline loops: CDR1 MDHEN, CDR2 SYDVKM. Trimming cost V 3 bases and J 3 bases; bases outside gene matches: 7. The CDR3 is 16 residues long.

CDR3 residues: CASRSRGYGYTF. The CDR3 bases are TGTGCCAGCAGGTCACGAGGCTATGGCTACACCTTC. The chain carries TRBV12-3 or TRBV12-4 and TRBJ1-2; D not resolved. Trimming removed 6 bases at V and 4 bases at J, with 9 bases between. The CDR3 extends over 12 amino acids.

This chain connects TRBV2 to TRBJ2-7; 9 nucleotides agree with TRBD2. This CDR3 is 15 amino acids long. Germline lookup yields CDR1 SNHLY and CDR2 FYNNEI. V shed 2 bases and J 2 bases; nucleotides not matched to a gene: 4. DNA for the CDR3: TGTGCCAGCAGTGAACGGCCTAGCGGGGCCTACGAGCAGTACTTC. Translated, it gives CASSERPSGAYEQYF. The full variable domain, completed using reference TRBV2 and TRBJ2-7, is EPEVTQTPSHQVTQMGQEVILRCVPISNHLYFYWYRQILGQKVEFLVSFYNNEISEKSEIFDDQFSVERPDGSNFTLKIRSTKLEDSAMYFCASSERPSGAYEQYFGPGTRLTVT.

The chain has TRBV11-1 and TRBJ1-1; no reliable D call. The V end was cut by 6 bases, the J end by 1 base, with 15 bases between. CDR1 and CDR2 from the germline V gene are SGHAT and FQDESV (reference sequence). CDR3 length equals 15 residues. CDR3 DNA sequence: TGTGCCAGCAGACCTACCTCTGCGGGGAACACTGAAGCTTTCTTT. As protein: CASRPTSAGNTEAFF.

This sequence joins TRBV7-2 and TRBJ1-6; 7 bases are a match to TRBD1. The CDR3 spans 14 residues. Germline CDR1 reads SGHTA; CDR2 reads FQGNSA. The junction had 7 bases not matched to a gene; V was cut back by 5 bases and J by 9 bases. CDR3 nucleotide sequence: TGTGCCAGCAGCCAGGGACAGAACTCTTCACCCCTCCACTTT. Translating gives CASSQGQNSSPLHF. The full variable domain, rest sourced from reference TRBV7-2 and TRBJ1-6, is GAGVSQSPSNKVTEKGKDVELRCDPISGHTALYWYRQSLGQGLEFLIYFQGNSAPDKSGLPSDRFSAERTGGSVSTLTIQRTQQEDSAVYLCASSQGQNSSPLHFGNGTRLTVT.

This chain joins TRBV3-1 (or the pseudogene TRBV3-2) and TRBJ2-3; TRBD1 matches 9 bases. This CDR3 has 15 residues. With V trimmed by 3 bases and J by 2 bases, 3 bases remained unmatched. The germline V gene encodes CDR1 LGHDT and CDR2 YNNKEL (reference sequence). The CDR3: CASSQRQGVTDTQYF. CDR3 DNA sequence: TGTGCCAGCAGCCAGAGACAGGGGGTCACAGATACGCAGTATTTT.

This clone appeared once. The chain is built from TRBV18 and TRBJ1-2; TRBD1 aligns across 12 bases. V gave up 4 bases and J gave up 7 bases; unmatched junction bases: 4. CDR1 and CDR2 (germline): KGHSH, LQKENI. There are 14 residues in the CDR3. The CDR3 is CASSRDRGHAGYTF. The DNA for the CDR3 is TGTGCCAGCTCACGGGACAGGGGGCATGCTGGCTACACCTTC.

The rearrangement links TRBV30 to TRBJ2-7; weak D call: TRBD2 (6 bases). Per the germline V gene, CDR1 is GTSNPN and CDR2 is SVGIG (reference sequence). There are 16 residues in the CDR3. V was cut by 2 bases and J by 1 base, with 18 bases left in between. DNA for the CDR3: TGTGCCTGGAGTTCCGTCCGGGGGTCCCTTTCCTACGAGCAGTACTTC. It specifies CAWSSVRGSLSYEQYF.

J is TRBJ1-1 and V is TRBV19; D remains unclear. CDR1 and CDR2 from the germline V gene are LNHDA and SQIVND (reference sequence). With 4 bases removed from V and 0 bases from J, the gap between germline ends came to 12 bases. The CDR3 is 15 residues long. The CDR3 here is CASSTAAAMNTEAFF. The DNA of the CDR3 is TGTGCCAGTAGTACAGCCGCGGCCATGAACACTGAAGCTTTCTTT.

This clone was detected only once. The gene calls are TRBV19 and TRBJ2-1; TRBD1 aligns across 9 bases. V trimming: 6 bases; J trimming: 2 bases; junction bases outside the gene matches: 5. CDR1 and CDR2 from the germline V gene are LNHDA and SQIVND (reference sequence). The CDR3 is 15 residues long. CDR3 nucleotide sequence: TGTGCCAGTAGGCCGGGGACAGGGACCTACAATGAGCAGTTCTTC. Residues: CASRPGTGTYNEQFF.

The DNA for the CDR3 is TGCGCCAGCAGTCAAACCGCGCCTAGTGGGGAGGGAACCGGGGAGCTGTTTTTT. Translation: CASSQTAPSGEGTGELFF. V usage is TRBV23-1 and J usage is TRBJ2-2; TRBD2 matches 7 bases. TRBV23-1 is an ORF, with its function uncertain. The CDR3 totals 18 residues. Unmatched junction bases numbered 14, after V lost 2 bases and J lost 5 bases.

The V call is TRBV27, the J call TRBJ1-5; 7 bases are a match to TRBD1. V gave up 6 bases and J gave up 4 bases; unmatched junction bases: 12. This CDR3 spans 16 amino acids. The V gene's germline CDR1 is MNHEY and CDR2 SMNVEV (reference sequence). CDR3 DNA: TGTGCCAGCAGCCCTACTGGCAGGGGGTTGAATCAGCCCCAGCATTTT. Protein product: CASSPTGRGLNQPQHF.

The J gene is TRBJ1-3, the V gene TRBV11-2; tentative D call: TRBD1 (5 bases). The CDR3 loop spans 18 amino acids. Germline V gene sequence: CDR1 SGHAT, CDR2 FQNNGV. With 0 bases removed from V and 0 bases from J, the gap between germline ends came to 15 bases. CDR3 in DNA: TGTGCCAGCAGCTTAGATCTTAGCAGGGCCCTCTCTGGAAACACCATATATTTT. Residues: CASSLDLSRALSGNTIYF. Full variable domain (rest looked up from reference TRBV11-2 and TRBJ1-3): EAGVAQSPRYKIIEKRQSVAFWCNPISGHATLYWYQQILGQGPKLLIQFQNNGVVDDSQLPKDRFSAERLKGVDSTLKIQPAKLEDSAVYLCASSLDLSRALSGNTIYFGEGSWLTVV.

The rearrangement joins TRBV9 to TRBJ1-3; 8 nucleotides align to TRBD1. The CDR3 has 15 residues. In germline, CDR1 is SGDLS, CDR2 YYNGEE. Trimming took 5 bases from V and 6 from J; bases not matched to a gene: 10. The CDR3 region is CASSRRGTGENTIYF. CDR3 bases: TGTGCCAGCAGTCGACGCGGGACAGGAGAAAACACCATATATTTT.

The V call is TRBV7-2, the J call TRBJ1-1, with D perhaps TRBD1 (5 bases). The CDR3 has 14 amino acids. The V gene's germline CDR1 is SGHTA and CDR2 FQGNSA. Trimming shortened V by 3 bases and J by 4 bases, and 12 bases separated the two germline ends. Here the CDR3 DNA reads TGTGCCAGCAGCTTCCCAGGGTTGGGCACTGAAGCTTTCTTT. Translating gives CASSFPGLGTEAFF. The whole variable domain, filled in from reference TRBV7-2 and TRBJ1-1, reads GAGVSQSPSNKVTEKGKDVELRCDPISGHTALYWYRQSLGQGLEFLIYFQGNSAPDKSGLPSDRFSAERTGGSVSTLTIQRTQQEDSAVYLCASSFPGLGTEAFFGQGTRLTVV.